The rows below give T cell receptor beta chains drawn from one sample of a study of identical twins. TCRdb re-called the 5' RACE reads through MiXCR, storing one row per CDR3 protein. The table includes about 730,000 distinct CDR3 sequences, around 20% detected once. This same sample was also taken into another study, of T cells expressing NK-cell markers.

The sequenced sample was PBMCs. The receptors derive from a young woman in good health. Each CDR3 is given without its conserved first and last residue. Size values are once, few and many counts, or a class for expanded clones, and some rows have none.

J gene,clone size,V gene,CDR3 protein
TRBJ2-2,-,TRBV28,ASSLGGRGTGELF
TRBJ2-1,few,TRBV20-1,SAERGAYNEQF
TRBJ2-7,-,TRBV6-5,ASSYRSGMGRQGEQY
TRBJ2-3,-,TRBV20-1,SARTALAVTDTQY
TRBJ1-2,few,TRBV6-1,ASHNRSAIYGYT
TRBJ2-3,-,TRBV6-1,ASRRGTVTDTQY
TRBJ2-7,few,TRBV10-3,AISDRGDSYEQY
TRBJ2-5,few,TRBV29-1,SVADSSETQY
TRBJ2-7,-,TRBV18,ASSRGGLRAPSYYEQY
TRBJ1-1,-,TRBV20-1,SATAQGRTEAF
TRBJ2-1,once,TRBV5-1,ASSSSGSINEQF
TRBJ2-1,-,TRBV20-1,SARPIAGGGSSYNEQF
TRBJ1-1,-,TRBV27,ASTSGLWDTEAF
TRBJ2-7,many,TRBV29-1,SVDEGGEQY
TRBJ1-1,few,TRBV15,ATSGSGAYTEAF
TRBJ2-3,-,TRBV12-3/TRBV12-4,ASSRASREDTQY
TRBJ2-1,many,TRBV12-3/TRBV12-4,ASSLSLAGVNEQF
TRBJ2-7,-,TRBV4-3,ASSHEPGQGIYEQY
TRBJ1-5,many,TRBV4-3,ASSQDAGPQNQPQH
TRBJ1-1,-,TRBV12-3/TRBV12-4,ASSLPRVNTEAF
TRBJ1-1,few,TRBV12-3/TRBV12-4,ASSGALGEAF
TRBJ1-1,few,TRBV3-1,ASSQGRKTEAF
TRBJ2-1,few,TRBV20-1,SASHWRSYNEQF
TRBJ2-4,-,TRBV6-1,ASWNLAKNIQY
TRBJ2-7,many,TRBV29-1,SVSRAGLHEQY
TRBJ2-7,-,TRBV5-1,ASSEGQGAAEQY
TRBJ1-4,few,TRBV27,ASSRQLSGVKLF
TRBJ2-1,few,TRBV10-3,AISESVGGTRQF
TRBJ2-2,-,TRBV7-9,AILVDDRGANTGELF
TRBJ1-1,-,TRBV11-2,ASSPRRNTEAF
TRBJ2-1,few,TRBV4-2,ASSQDIRGGSNEQF
TRBJ2-1,-,TRBV12-3/TRBV12-4,ATSGLAGINEQF
TRBJ2-7,-,TRBV29-1,SVEDNRTPEYEQY
TRBJ2-1,once,TRBV11-2,ASSLDSPKVFTEQF
TRBJ2-5,few,TRBV12-3/TRBV12-4,ASSPLAGAQETQY
TRBJ2-1,-,TRBV20-1,SAREVGGPTTYNEQF
TRBJ2-5,-,TRBV7-9,ASTPRASSQTQY
TRBJ2-1,-,TRBV10-3,AIAGTRVFNEQF
TRBJ2-7,-,TRBV6-5,ASSYGHLKIYEQY
TRBJ1-2,many,TRBV20-1,SASRTGGYGYT
TRBJ1-5,few,TRBV27,ASSQNGDSNQPQH
TRBJ1-5,-,TRBV20-1,SAPRQGGIQPQH
TRBJ1-4,few,TRBV12-3/TRBV12-4,ASSQGAIEKLF
TRBJ2-2,-,TRBV29-1,SGTGFIGTGELF
TRBJ2-5,-,TRBV27,ASSPLAGRIETQY
TRBJ2-3,few,TRBV7-3,ASSLVPNVRAGVTDTQY
TRBJ2-1,-,TRBV7-9,ASSFKAAKYNEQF
TRBJ2-1,few,TRBV5-1,ASSSEGGQF
TRBJ2-1,many,TRBV10-1,ASSEDGRAGEQF
TRBJ2-7,few,TRBV20-1,SAGGREQY
TRBJ2-7,few,TRBV4-3,ASSQEPGGGYEQY
TRBJ2-7,few,TRBV29-1,SVAEYYEQY
TRBJ1-1,few,TRBV10-3,AIKRDLNTEAF
TRBJ2-2,once,TRBV4-3,ASSQAVPRLVRTGELF
TRBJ1-2,-,TRBV7-9,ASSRDGARGGYT
TRBJ1-2,-,TRBV29-1,STTGTANYGYT
TRBJ1-2,-,TRBV20-1,SAKFRDRDGYT
TRBJ2-7,many,TRBV20-1,SAGTNSYEQY
TRBJ2-1,-,TRBV5-1,ASSLLMTGNEQF